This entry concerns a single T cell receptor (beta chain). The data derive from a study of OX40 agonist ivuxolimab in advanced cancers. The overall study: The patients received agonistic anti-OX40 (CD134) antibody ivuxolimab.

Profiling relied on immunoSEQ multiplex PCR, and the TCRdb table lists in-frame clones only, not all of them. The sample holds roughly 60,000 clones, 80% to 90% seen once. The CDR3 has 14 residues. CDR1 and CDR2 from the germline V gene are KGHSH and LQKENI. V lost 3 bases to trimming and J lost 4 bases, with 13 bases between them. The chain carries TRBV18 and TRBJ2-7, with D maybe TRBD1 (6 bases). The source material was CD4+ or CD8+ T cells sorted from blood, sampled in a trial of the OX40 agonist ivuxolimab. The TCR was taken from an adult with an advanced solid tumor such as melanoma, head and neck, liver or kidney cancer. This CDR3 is CASSPQGMRYEQYF. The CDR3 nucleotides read TGTGCCAGCTCACCCCAGGGGATGAGATACGAGCAGTACTTC.